This passage covers 9 T cell receptor beta chains from one sample sequenced in a study of regulatory T cells in long-lasting Graves disease. Time point given: newly diagnosed GD, antithyroid drugs for less than 3 months. The TCR library was made from RNA extracted from PBMCs. Researchers made TCR beta libraries by using iRepertoire HTBI primers and running Arm-PCR on CDR3 regions. TCRdb re-called the multiplex PCR reads through MiXCR, storing one row per CDR3 protein. The sample yields approximately 400,000 distinct CDR3 sequences, about 12% seen once. This same sample was also taken into another study, of T cells in Graves' hyperthyroidism and ophthalmopathy.

This material consisted of peripheral blood mononuclear cells (PBMCs), taken at new diagnosis, from a patient treated with antithyroid drugs. The receptors here all came from a young woman with Graves disease.

This clonotype has at least ten counts. V usage is TRBV4-3 and J usage is TRBJ2-1; 12 bases are shared with TRBD2. The CDR3 is 15 amino acids. Unmatched junction bases numbered 6, after V lost 3 bases and J lost 9 bases. CDR1 and CDR2 from the germline V gene are LGHNA and YSLEER. The CDR3 coding sequence is TGCGCCAGCAGCCATACTAGCGGGGGGACGTTTGAGCAGTTCTTC. Its translation is CASSHTSGGTFEQFF.

This clonotype was picked up many times. The chain is built from TRBV28 and TRBJ2-7, with D perhaps matching TRBD1 (6 bases). This CDR3 has 15 residues. Germline V CDR1 and CDR2: MDHEN, SYDVKM. V was trimmed by 2 bases and J by 1 base, leaving 12 bases between them. CDR3 coding DNA: TGTGCCAGCAGTTTACTATCAGGACAGTCCTACGAGCAGTACTTC. This encodes CASSLLSGQSYEQYF.

The CDR3 loop is CASSLEVPTDTQYF. The CDR3 nucleotides read TGTGCCAGCAGCTTAGAGGTACCCACCGATACGCAGTATTTT. The chain carries TRBV7-2 and TRBJ2-3, with D uncertain. CDR3 length: 14 residues. The germline CDR1 and CDR2 sequences are SGHTA and FQGNSA. The V gene lost 1 base and the J gene lost 6 bases, with 11 bases spanning the gap.

This clonotype has a count of ten or more. This chain links TRBV12-3 or TRBV12-4 with TRBJ1-1; no clear D gene. The CDR3 contains 14 residues. V was shortened by 2 bases and J by 7 bases, with 14 bases between the two germline ends. The CDR3 nucleotides are TGTGCCAGCAGTTTATGGGTAGGGCTCGGTGAAGCTTTCTTT. It is translated as CASSLWVGLGEAFF.

The genes are TRBV7-9 and TRBJ1-1; D gene ambiguous. V lost 1 base, J lost 8 bases, and 5 bases lay in between. The germline V gene has CDR1 SEHNR and CDR2 FQNEAQ (reference sequence). The CDR3 extends over 11 amino acids. The CDR3 nucleotides are TGTGCCAGCAGCTTAGAAGAGGAAGCTTTCTTT. Protein product: CASSLEEEAFF. The full variable domain, in which reference TRBV7-9 and TRBJ1-1 provide the parts outside the CDR3, is DTGVSQNPRHKITKRGQNVTFRCDPISEHNRLYWYRQTLGQGPEFLTYFQNEAQLEKSRLLSDRFSAERPKGSFSTLEIQRTEQGDSAMYLCASSLEEEAFFGQGTRLTVV.

This clonotype was seen only a few times. CDR3 sequence (DNA): TGCAGTGCTAGAGGGGGCGCGGAGACCCAGTACTTC. Translation: CSARGGAETQYF. The chain links TRBV20-1 to TRBJ2-5; maybe TRBD1 (5 bases). This CDR3 is 12 amino acids long. V lost 1 base and J lost 5, with 8 bases in between. Germline loops: CDR1 DFQATT, CDR2 SNEGSKA (reference sequence).

This clonotype was seen repeatedly, ten times or more. The chain combines TRBV24-1 with TRBJ1-1; D perhaps matches TRBD1 (5 bases). The CDR3 is 14 residues long. Germline V gene sequence: CDR1 KGHDR, CDR2 SFDVKD. Trimming took off 7 bases at V and 2 bases at J, with 13 bases between the two ends. The DNA for the CDR3 is TGTGCCACCAGGGGGACGGGTAGAAACACTGAAGCTTTCTTT. Its protein is CATRGTGRNTEAFF.

The chain recombines TRBV30 with TRBJ2-1, with TRBD2 as a possible D gene (5 bases). The germline V gene encodes CDR1 GTSNPN and CDR2 SVGIG (reference sequence). With 4 bases removed from V and 0 bases from J, the gap between germline ends came to 10 bases. The CDR3 consists of 14 residues. The DNA for the CDR3 is TGTGCCTGGATACCTGAGGGCTCCTACAATGAGCAGTTCTTC. This sequence encodes CAWIPEGSYNEQFF.

This clonotype came up a few times. One base away lies a much larger clone, so this may be a sequencing read error. The rearrangement links TRBV6-2 or TRBV6-3 to TRBJ1-1; D uncertain. The V gene's germline CDR1 is MNHEY and CDR2 SVGEGT. The length of the CDR3 is 15 residues. CDR3: CASSYDWGGNTGAFF. CDR3 in DNA: TGTGCCAGCAGTTACGATTGGGGAGGGAACACTGGAGCTTTCTTT.